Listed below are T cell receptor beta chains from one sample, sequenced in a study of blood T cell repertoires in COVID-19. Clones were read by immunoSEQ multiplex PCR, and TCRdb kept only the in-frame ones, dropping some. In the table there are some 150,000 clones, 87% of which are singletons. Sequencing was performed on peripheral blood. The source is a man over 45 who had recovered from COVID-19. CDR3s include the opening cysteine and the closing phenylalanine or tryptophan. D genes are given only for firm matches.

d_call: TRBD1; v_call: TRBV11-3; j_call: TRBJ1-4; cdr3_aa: CASSLGQGEANEKLFF; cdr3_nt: TGTGCCAGCAGCTTGGGACAGGGGGAGGCTAATGAAAAACTGTTTTTT
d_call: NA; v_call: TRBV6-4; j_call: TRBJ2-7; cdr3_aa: CASSEPRGSQDEQYF; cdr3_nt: TGTGCCAGCAGTGAGCCCCGCGGGTCTCAAGACGAGCAGTACTTC
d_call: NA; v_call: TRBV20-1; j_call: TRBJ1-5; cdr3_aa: CSASSGSRGNQPQHF; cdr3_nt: TGCAGTGCTAGTTCGGGGAGTAGGGGCAATCAGCCCCAGCATTTT
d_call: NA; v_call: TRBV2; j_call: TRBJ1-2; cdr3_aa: CASLTGLADYGYTF; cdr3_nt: TGTGCCAGTTTAACAGGGTTGGCTGACTATGGCTACACCTTC
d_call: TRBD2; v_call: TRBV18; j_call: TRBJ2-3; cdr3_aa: CASSRTSGGYTTDTQYF; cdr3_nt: TGTGCCAGCTCACGGACTAGCGGGGGCTACACCACAGATACGCAGTATTTT
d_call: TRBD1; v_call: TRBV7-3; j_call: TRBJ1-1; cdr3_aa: CASSSTGGVNTEAFF; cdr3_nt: TGTGCCAGCAGCTCGACAGGGGGGGTCAACACTGAAGCTTTCTTT
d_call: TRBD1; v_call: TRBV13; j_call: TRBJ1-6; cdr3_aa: CASNQRTGSSPLHF; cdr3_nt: TGTGCCAGCAACCAGAGGACAGGGAGCTCACCCCTCCACTTT
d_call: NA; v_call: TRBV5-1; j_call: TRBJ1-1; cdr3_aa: CASMAGEMNTEAFF; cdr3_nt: TGCGCCAGCATGGCAGGGGAGATGAACACTGAAGCTTTCTTT
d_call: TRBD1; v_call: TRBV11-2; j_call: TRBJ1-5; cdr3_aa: CASSPGTGGQPQHF; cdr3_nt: TGTGCCAGCAGCCCCGGGACAGGGGGCCAGCCCCAGCATTTT
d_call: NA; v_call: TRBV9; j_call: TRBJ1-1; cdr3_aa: CASSVAGGYTEAFF; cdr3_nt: TGTGCCAGCAGCGTAGCTGGAGGGTACACTGAAGCTTTCTTT
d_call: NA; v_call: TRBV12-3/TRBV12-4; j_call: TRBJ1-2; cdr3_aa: CASSFLRDGYTF; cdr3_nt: TGTGCCAGCAGTTTTCTCCGGGATGGCTACACCTTC